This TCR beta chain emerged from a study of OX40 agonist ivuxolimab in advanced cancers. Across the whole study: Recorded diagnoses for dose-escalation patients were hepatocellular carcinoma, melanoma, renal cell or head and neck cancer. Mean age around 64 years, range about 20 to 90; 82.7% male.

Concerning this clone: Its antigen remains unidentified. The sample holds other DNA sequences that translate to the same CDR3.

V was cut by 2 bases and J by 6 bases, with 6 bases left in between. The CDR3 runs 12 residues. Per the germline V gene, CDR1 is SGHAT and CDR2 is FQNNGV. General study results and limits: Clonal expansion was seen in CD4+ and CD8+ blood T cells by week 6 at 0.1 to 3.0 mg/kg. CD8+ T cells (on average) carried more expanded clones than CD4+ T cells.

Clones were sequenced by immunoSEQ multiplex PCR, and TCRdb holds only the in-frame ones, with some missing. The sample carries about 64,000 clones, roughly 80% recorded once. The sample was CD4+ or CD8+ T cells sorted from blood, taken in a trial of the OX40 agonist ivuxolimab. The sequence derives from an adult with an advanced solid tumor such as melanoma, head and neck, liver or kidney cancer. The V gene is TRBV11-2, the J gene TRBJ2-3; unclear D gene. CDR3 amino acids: CASSLLRDTQYF. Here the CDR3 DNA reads TGTGCCAGCAGCTTACTTCGCGATACGCAGTATTTT. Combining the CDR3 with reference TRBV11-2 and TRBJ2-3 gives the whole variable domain EAGVAQSPRYKIIEKRQSVAFWCNPISGHATLYWYQQILGQGPKLLIQFQNNGVVDDSQLPKDRFSAERLKGVDSTLKIQPAKLEDSAVYLCASSLLRDTQYFGPGTRLTVL.